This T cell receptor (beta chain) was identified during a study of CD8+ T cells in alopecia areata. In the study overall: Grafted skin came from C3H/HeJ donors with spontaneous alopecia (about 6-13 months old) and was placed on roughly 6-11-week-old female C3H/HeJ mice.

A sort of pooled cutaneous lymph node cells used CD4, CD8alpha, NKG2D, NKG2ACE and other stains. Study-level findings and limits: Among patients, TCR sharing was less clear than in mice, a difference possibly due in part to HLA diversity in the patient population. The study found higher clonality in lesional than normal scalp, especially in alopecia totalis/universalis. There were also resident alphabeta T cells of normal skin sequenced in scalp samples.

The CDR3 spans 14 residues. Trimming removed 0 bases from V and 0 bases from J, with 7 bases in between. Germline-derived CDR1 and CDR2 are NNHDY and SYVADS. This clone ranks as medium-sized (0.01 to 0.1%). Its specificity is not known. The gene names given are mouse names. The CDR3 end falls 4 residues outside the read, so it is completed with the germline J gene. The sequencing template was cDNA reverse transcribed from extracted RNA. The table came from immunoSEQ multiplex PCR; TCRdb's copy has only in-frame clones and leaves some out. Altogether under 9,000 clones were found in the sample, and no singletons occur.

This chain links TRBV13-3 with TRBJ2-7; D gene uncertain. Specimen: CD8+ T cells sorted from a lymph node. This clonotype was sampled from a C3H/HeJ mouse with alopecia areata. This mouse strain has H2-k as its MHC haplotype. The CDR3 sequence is CASSDAQSSYEQYF. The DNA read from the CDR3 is TGTGCCAGCAGTGATGCACAGAGCTCCTAT.